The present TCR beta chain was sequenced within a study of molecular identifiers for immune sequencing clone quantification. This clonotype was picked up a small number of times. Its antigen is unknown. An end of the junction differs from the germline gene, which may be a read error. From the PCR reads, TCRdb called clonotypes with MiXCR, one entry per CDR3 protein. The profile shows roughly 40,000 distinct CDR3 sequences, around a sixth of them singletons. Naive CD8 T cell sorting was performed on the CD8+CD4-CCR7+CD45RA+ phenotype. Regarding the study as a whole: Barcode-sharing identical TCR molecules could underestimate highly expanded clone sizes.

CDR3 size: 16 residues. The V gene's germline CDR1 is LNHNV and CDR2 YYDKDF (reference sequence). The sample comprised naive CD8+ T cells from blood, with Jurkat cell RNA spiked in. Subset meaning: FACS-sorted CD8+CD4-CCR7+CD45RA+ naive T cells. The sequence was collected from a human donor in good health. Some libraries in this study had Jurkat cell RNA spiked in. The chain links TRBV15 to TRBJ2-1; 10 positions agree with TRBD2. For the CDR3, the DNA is TGTGTCACCAGCAGAGACTTAGCGGGAGGCGTTATTGAGCAGTTCTTC. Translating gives CVTSRDLAGGVIEQFF. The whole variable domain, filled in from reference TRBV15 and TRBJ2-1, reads DAMVIQNPRYQVTQFGKPVTLSCSQTLNHNVMYWYQQKSSQAPKLLFHYYDKDFNNEADTPDNFQSRRPNTSFCFLDIRSPGLGDTAMYLCVTSRDLAGGVIEQFFGPGTRLTVL.